A selection of T cell receptor beta chains follows, all from one sample in a study of regulatory T cells in long-lasting Graves disease. TCRdb re-derived calls from the multiplex PCR reads in MiXCR, one entry per CDR3 protein. The data show a few hundred thousand distinct CDR3 sequences, 20% seen once. Sequenced here: peripheral blood mononuclear cells (PBMCs), sampled at new diagnosis, from a patient treated with antithyroid drugs. The receptors were gathered from a female donor with Graves disease. Both conserved end residues are part of each CDR3. Each record gives: J gene, D gene, V gene, clone size, CDR3 DNA, CDR3 protein. The D gene is left open where the match is weak. Expanded clones get a size class; other rows say once, few or many, or leave the size out.

TRBJ1-4 - TRBV6-5 many TGTGCCAGCAGTTACTCGAGGGGGGAAGGTGAAAAACTGTTTTTT CASSYSRGEGEKLFF
TRBJ2-7 - TRBV20-1 - TGCAGTGCTAGTTTATGGGATACGGGCTACGAGCAGTACTTC CSASLWDTGYEQYF
TRBJ2-5 - TRBV2 many TGTGCCAGCAGTGAAAGGACAGTACAAGAGACCCAGTACTTC CASSERTVQETQYF
TRBJ2-1 - TRBV7-9 many TGTGCCAGCAGCTTCCCCCAACAGGAACTCCTCGGGGATGAGCAGTTCTTC CASSFPQQELLGDEQFF
TRBJ1-6 - TRBV25-1 once TGTGCCAGCGGCCGGGAGACCCCATTGACTTCACCCCTCCACTTT CASGRETPLTSPLHF
TRBJ2-1 - TRBV6-2/TRBV6-3 - TGTGCCAGCAGTATCCGGGGGTGGGAGGTCTTC CASSIRGWEVF
TRBJ1-2 - TRBV18 many TGTGCCAGCTCACCGTCTAGTGAGGGGTCTTATGGCTACACCTTC CASSPSSEGSYGYTF
TRBJ1-2 - TRBV11-3 many TGTGCCAGCAGCTCTGGGGGCGTCTATGGCTACACCTTC CASSSGGVYGYTF
TRBJ2-2 - TRBV2 many TGTGCCAGCAGAATGGGGGATACGAACACCGGGGAGCTGTTTTTT CASRMGDTNTGELFF
TRBJ1-1 - TRBV7-2 - TGTGCCAGCAGCTTCTACTTACGGGGAAGAGACACTGAAGCTTTCTTT CASSFYLRGRDTEAFF
TRBJ2-1 TRBD2 TRBV5-1 many TGCGCCAGCAGCTTCAGCGGGAGGGCCGAAAAAAATGAGCAGTTCTTC CASSFSGRAEKNEQFF
TRBJ2-3 TRBD2 TRBV30 - TGTGCCTGGAAAATCGGGCTAGCGGGTTACACAGATACGCAGTATTTT CAWKIGLAGYTDTQYF
TRBJ2-7 TRBD2 TRBV20-1 many TGCAGTGCGTCGCTAGCGGGAGGAGGGTACGAGCAGTACTTC CSASLAGGGYEQYF
TRBJ1-1 - TRBV20-1 - TGCAGTGTCAGAGGGAGGACGGAAGAAGCTTTCTTT CSVRGRTEEAFF
TRBJ2-7 TRBD2 TRBV4-3 many TGCGCCAGCAGCCTCTTAGCGGGAGGGCCCTACGAGCAGTACTTC CASSLLAGGPYEQYF
TRBJ2-5 - TRBV19 many TGTGCCAGTAGTATGTTGTCAGACCAAGAGACCCAGTACTTC CASSMLSDQETQYF
TRBJ2-5 - TRBV6-5 few TGTGCCAGCAGTTACTCGAGGGGTTCAGGAGAGACCCAGTACTTC CASSYSRGSGETQYF
TRBJ2-1 TRBD2 TRBV20-1 many TGCAGTGCCCCAAGTCTAGCGGGGGGGAATGAGCAGTTCTTC CSAPSLAGGNEQFF
TRBJ2-5 TRBD1 TRBV5-1 many TGCGCCAGCAGCTTATTACCCGGGACAGAAGAGACCCAGTACTTC CASSLLPGTEETQYF
TRBJ2-1 - TRBV7-9 many TGTGCCAGCAGCTTAAGATTTGGGAGCTCCTACAATGAGCAGTTCTTC CASSLRFGSSYNEQFF
TRBJ1-3 - TRBV20-1 many TGCAGTGCCCGCGCGGCTCCTGGAAACACCATATATTTT CSARAAPGNTIYF
TRBJ2-1 TRBD2 TRBV7-3 - TGTGCCAGCAGCTTGGCGGGAGGGCCCCAATCGGCTTACAATGAGCAGTTCTTC CASSLAGGPQSAYNEQFF
TRBJ1-2 - TRBV24-1 many TGTGCCACCAGTGATTTGCTGAGGAGATCGAACTATGGCTACACCTTC CATSDLLRRSNYGYTF
TRBJ1-1 - TRBV6-1 many TGTGCCAGCAGTCCCCAACGTGGCACTGAAGCTTTCTTT CASSPQRGTEAFF
TRBJ1-2 - TRBV3-1 many TGTGCCAGCAGCCAAAGGGACGGAGACTATGGCTACACCTTC CASSQRDGDYGYTF
TRBJ2-3 - TRBV7-9 many TGTGCCAGCAGCTTTGGGGGTGTCACAGATACGCAGTATTTT CASSFGGVTDTQYF
TRBJ2-7 TRBD2 TRBV7-6 many TGTGCCAGCAGTCGAAACACGGGAGGAGTCTCTAACTCCTACGAGCAGTACTTC CASSRNTGGVSNSYEQYF
TRBJ2-1 TRBD2 TRBV5-1 many TGCGCCAGCACCCACCTTGGGGGCGGGAGGTCGTCCTACAATGAGCAGTTCTTC CASTHLGGGRSSYNEQFF
TRBJ2-5 TRBD2 TRBV20-1 many TGCAGTGCTAGAGGACTAGCGGGGGCCCAAGAGACCCAGTACTTC CSARGLAGAQETQYF
TRBJ2-7 TRBD2 TRBV9 many TGTGCCAGCACGACCGGGACTAGCGGGAGCAGGCACTTC CASTTGTSGSRHF
TRBJ2-7 - TRBV10-3 - TGTGCCATCAGTGTCGCAGGGCTCGAGCAGTACTTC CAISVAGLEQYF
TRBJ2-7 TRBD2 TRBV7-2 many TGTGCCAGCAGCGAACTAGCGGGGGCCTCCGAGCAGTACTTC CASSELAGASEQYF
TRBJ2-5 - TRBV7-3 many TGTGCCAGCAGCTTAGACAACCAAGAGACCCAGTACTTC CASSLDNQETQYF
TRBJ1-5 TRBD1 TRBV6-1 many TGTGCCAGCAGCCTAGAGACAGGGGGCTTTCAGCCCCAGCATTTT CASSLETGGFQPQHF
TRBJ1-1 - TRBV9 many TGTGCCAGCAGCGGACTAACTTTGAACACTGAAGCTTTCTTT CASSGLTLNTEAFF
TRBJ2-1 TRBD1 TRBV18 few TGTGCCAGCTCGCCAAACCCGGGACAGGGTAGACATGAGCAGTTCTTC CASSPNPGQGRHEQFF
TRBJ1-4 - TRBV15 many TGTGCCACCAGCAGAGTTGGGGGGCCAAATGAAAAACTGTTTTTT CATSRVGGPNEKLFF
TRBJ1-1 TRBD1 TRBV20-1 - TGCAGTGCTCGCACCGGGACAGGGGGTGAGTACACTGAAGCTTTCTTT CSARTGTGGEYTEAFF
TRBJ2-6 - TRBV12-3/TRBV12-4 many TGTGCCAGCAGTCCTGGCCGGACGGGCTCTGGGGCCAACGTCCTGACTTTC CASSPGRTGSGANVLTF
TRBJ1-2 - TRBV29-1 many TGCAGCGTTGACGGGCCGAAATATGGCTACACCTTC CSVDGPKYGYTF
TRBJ2-5 TRBD2 TRBV20-1 many TGCAGTGCTAGCGGGAGGGCCTTGAAGACCCAGTACTTC CSASGRALKTQYF
TRBJ2-7 - TRBV7-2 - TGTGCCAGCAGCCCCCGCTATTCCCTCTCCTACGAGCAGTACTTC CASSPRYSLSYEQYF